Following are 19 T cell receptor beta chains from one sample sequenced in a study of blood T cell repertoires in COVID-19. The method was immunoSEQ multiplex PCR; TCRdb's version includes in-frame clones alone and lacks a portion of them. The sample holds 85,000 to 120,000 clones; roughly 89% are singletons and the top ten take under 2%. Material: peripheral blood. The receptors here all came from a woman in her fifties or sixties with COVID-19, enrolled during active disease.

The V and J genes are TRBV28 and TRBJ2-5; the match to TRBD1 covers 9 bases. V was clipped by 6 bases and J by 5 bases; unmatched bases: 13. The CDR3 has 16 amino acids. CDR1 is MDHEN and CDR2 is SYDVKM in the germline V gene. Here the CDR3 DNA reads TGTGCCAGCAGCCGCCCCTTGACAGGGGGAGGGGAGACCCAGTACTTC. Its protein is CASSRPLTGGGETQYF.

This clone was seen only once. The chain uses TRBV6-5 and TRBJ2-3; TRBD2 aligns across 7 bases. Germline CDR1 MNHEY, CDR2 SVGAGI. J was trimmed by 1 base and V by 6 bases; bases with no gene match: 7. The CDR3 runs 15 residues. The DNA for the CDR3 is TGTGCCAGCAGCAGGGCTAGCGGAGGCACAGATACGCAGTATTTT. It is translated as CASSRASGGTDTQYF.

The chain employs TRBV10-2 and TRBJ1-1; perhaps TRBD1 as D (5 bases). Germline CDR1 WSHSY, CDR2 SAAADI. V was clipped by 4 bases and J by 6 bases, with 9 bases between them. The CDR3 has 12 residues. In DNA form, the CDR3 reads TGCGCCAGCAGTGCCAGGGAATCTGAAGCTTTCTTT. The encoded protein is CASSARESEAFF.

The V gene is TRBV13, the J gene TRBJ2-3, with 10 bases aligning to TRBD2. Germline V gene sequence: CDR1 PRHDT, CDR2 FYEKMQ (reference sequence). Losses at the gene ends were 6 bases for V and 2 bases for J; bases not matched to a gene: 8. This CDR3 is 16 amino acids long. DNA for the CDR3: TGTGCCAGCAGATATACAGCGGGGGGGGCCACAGATACGCAGTATTTT. Its protein product is CASRYTAGGATDTQYF.

The chain links TRBV4-2 to TRBJ2-2, with 10 nucleotides matching TRBD1. This CDR3 comprises 15 residues. Germline CDR1 LGHNA, CDR2 YNFKEQ. The ends lost 0 bases at V and 7 bases at J; junction bases unmatched: 2. CDR3 sequence (DNA): TGTGCCAGCAGCCAAGAGGGACAGGGGATCGGGGAGCTGTTTTTT. Residues: CASSQEGQGIGELFF.

V is TRBV6-2 or TRBV6-3 and J is TRBJ1-1; TRBD1 might be the D (5 bases). V lost 2 bases and J lost 6, with 19 bases in between. The CDR3 sequence is 16 residues long. Germline-derived CDR1 and CDR2 are MNHEY and SVGEGT. CDR3 residues: CASSYPYPSGDAEAFF. DNA for the CDR3: TGTGCCAGCAGTTACCCTTACCCGTCGGGGGACGCTGAAGCTTTCTTT.

The J gene is TRBJ2-7, the V gene TRBV7-2; 7 bases line up with TRBD1. CDR3 length: 13 amino acids. The V segment lost 6 bases and the J segment 2 bases; nucleotides outside the gene matches: 4. Per the germline V gene, CDR1 is SGHTA and CDR2 is FQGNSA. The CDR3 loop is CASSPGQPYEQYF. In DNA, the CDR3 is TGTGCCAGCAGTCCGGGACAGCCCTACGAGCAGTACTTC.

The rearrangement uses TRBV30 and TRBJ2-3, with D tentatively TRBD1 (6 bases). This CDR3 has 15 residues. From germline, CDR1 is GTSNPN and CDR2 SVGIG (reference sequence). V was pared by 0 bases and J by 7 bases, with 17 bases between. The CDR3 coding sequence is TGTGCCTGGAGTGTACAGGGCCGTTCGTCGAATACGCAGTATTTT. Protein product: CAWSVQGRSSNTQYF.

This clone was seen only once. This chain connects TRBV7-2 to TRBJ1-2; TRBD1 is a possible D gene (5 bases). The V end lost 5 bases, the J end lost 5 bases, and 21 bases lay between the germline ends. The CDR3 contains 16 residues. The germline V gene encodes CDR1 SGHTA and CDR2 FQGNSA. The CDR3 DNA is TGTGCCAGCAGCCACATGCCCAGGGCGTCAGATTATGGCTACACCTTC. Translation: CASSHMPRASDYGYTF.

The chain is built from TRBV29-1 and TRBJ1-2; D not resolved. V was clipped by 4 bases and J by 4 bases, with 16 bases between them. This CDR3 is 14 amino acids long. In germline, CDR1 is SQVTM, CDR2 ANQGSEA. This chain's CDR3 is CSVGTASTSYGYTF. DNA for the CDR3: TGCAGCGTTGGAACAGCTTCAACCTCCTATGGCTACACCTTC.

The table lists this clone with a count of one. V is TRBV4-1 and J is TRBJ1-2; 7 bases are shared with TRBD1. Trimming at V came to 4 bases and at J to 3 bases, leaving 8 bases not matched to a gene. In germline, CDR1 is MGHRA, CDR2 YSYEKL. The CDR3 covers 15 residues. The CDR3 protein is CASSLSGGADYGYTF. In nucleotides, the CDR3 is TGCGCCAGCAGCCTTTCAGGGGGTGCGGACTATGGCTACACCTTC.

The rearrangement joins TRBV27 to TRBJ1-3; TRBD1 agrees at 9 bases. This CDR3 region has 13 residues. Germline V gives CDR1 MNHEY, CDR2 SMNVEV (reference sequence). V was pared by 2 bases and J by 15 bases, with 8 bases of the junction left unmatched. This CDR3 is CASSLDRGSTRYF. Written as DNA, the CDR3 is TGTGCCAGCAGTTTAGACAGGGGGAGTACCCGATATTTT.

The CDR3, as DNA: TGTGCCAGCAGTTTAACGACAGGAAGGAATGAAAAACTGTTTTTT. The encoded protein is CASSLTTGRNEKLFF. This chain connects TRBV6-5 to TRBJ1-4; the D gene is possibly TRBD1 (6 bases). This CDR3 comprises 15 residues. CDR1 MNHEY and CDR2 SVGAGI come from the germline V gene. V was clipped by 4 bases and J by 5 bases, with 14 bases between them.

The rearrangement joins TRBV11-2 to TRBJ1-2; D perhaps matches TRBD1 (5 bases). In germline, CDR1 is SGHAT, CDR2 FQNNGV. V lost 5 bases and J lost 2, with 9 bases in between. This CDR3 has 13 amino acids. The CDR3 nucleotides are TGTGCCAGCAGCCCGGACACCAACTATGGCTACACCTTC. This sequence encodes CASSPDTNYGYTF.

The rearrangement uses TRBV6-5 and TRBJ1-2; D unclear. The germline gives CDR1 MNHEY, CDR2 SVGAGI. V lost 2 bases to trimming and J lost 0 bases, with 4 bases between them. The CDR3 runs 13 residues. The CDR3 DNA sequence: TGTGCCAGCAGTTACGGCACTAACTATGGCTACACCTTC. It specifies CASSYGTNYGYTF.

The rearrangement uses TRBV6-4 and TRBJ1-5; D is unresolved. V was shortened by 0 bases and J by 6 bases, with 9 bases between the two germline ends. The CDR3 spans 14 residues. Germline values: CDR1 MRHNA, CDR2 SNTAGT. Written as DNA, the CDR3 is TGTGCCAGCAGTGACTCGGCAGGTAGTCAGCCCCAGCATTTT. The encoded protein is CASSDSAGSQPQHF.

The chain has TRBV4-1 and TRBJ1-1; 9 nucleotides line up with TRBD1. J lost 11 bases, V lost 5 bases, and 18 bases had no gene match. Germline V lookup: CDR1 MGHRA, CDR2 YSYEKL. There are 16 residues in the CDR3. CDR3 region: CASSSVPGQGRALAFF. Written as DNA, the CDR3 is TGCGCCAGCAGCTCCGTCCCGGGACAGGGCCGGGCATTGGCTTTCTTT.

This rearrangement joins TRBV10-3 to TRBJ1-2; the D gene is possibly TRBD1 (6 bases). This CDR3 is built from 14 residues. Trimming took off 9 bases at V and 2 bases at J, with 16 bases between the two ends. Per germline, CDR1 ENHRY and CDR2 SYGVKD. The chain's CDR3 is CAIFQGTLNYGYTF. The CDR3 DNA reads as TGTGCCATTTTCCAGGGGACACTCAACTATGGCTACACCTTC.

V usage is TRBV28 and J usage is TRBJ1-2, with TRBD1 as a possible D gene (5 bases). This CDR3 contains 16 residues. The V and J ends lost 1 base and 6 bases respectively, with 18 bases between them. Germline CDR1 and CDR2: MDHEN and SYDVKM. CDR3: CASSLSGLWGENGYTF. The CDR3 region has the DNA TGTGCCAGCAGTTTATCGGGGCTGTGGGGGGAGAATGGCTACACCTTC.